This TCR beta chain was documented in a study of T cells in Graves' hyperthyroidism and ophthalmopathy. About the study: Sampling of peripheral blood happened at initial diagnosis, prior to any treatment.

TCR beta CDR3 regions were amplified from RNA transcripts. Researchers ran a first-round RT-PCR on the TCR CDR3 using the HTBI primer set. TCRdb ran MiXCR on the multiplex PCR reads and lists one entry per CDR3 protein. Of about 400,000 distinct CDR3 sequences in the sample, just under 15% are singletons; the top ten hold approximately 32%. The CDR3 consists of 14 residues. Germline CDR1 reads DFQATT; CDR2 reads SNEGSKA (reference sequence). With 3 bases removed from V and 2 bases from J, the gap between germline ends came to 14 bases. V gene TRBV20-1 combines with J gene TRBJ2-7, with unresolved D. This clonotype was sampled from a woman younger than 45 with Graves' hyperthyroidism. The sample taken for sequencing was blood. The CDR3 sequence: CSARVDPSTYEQYF. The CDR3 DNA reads TGCAGTGCTAGGGTAGACCCCTCTACCTACGAGCAGTACTTC.